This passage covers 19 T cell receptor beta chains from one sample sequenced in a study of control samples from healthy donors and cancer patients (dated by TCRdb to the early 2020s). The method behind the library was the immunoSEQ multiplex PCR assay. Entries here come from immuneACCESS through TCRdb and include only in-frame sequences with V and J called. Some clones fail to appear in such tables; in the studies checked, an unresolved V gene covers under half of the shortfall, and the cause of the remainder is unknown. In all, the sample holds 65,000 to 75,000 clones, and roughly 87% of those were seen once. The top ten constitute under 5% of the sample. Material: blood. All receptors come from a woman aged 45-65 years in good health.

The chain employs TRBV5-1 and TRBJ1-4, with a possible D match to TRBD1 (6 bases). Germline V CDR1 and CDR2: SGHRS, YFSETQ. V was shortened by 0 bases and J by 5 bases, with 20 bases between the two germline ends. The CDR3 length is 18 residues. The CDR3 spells CASSLEPAGGAPNEKLFF. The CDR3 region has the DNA TGCGCCAGCAGCTTGGAGCCGGCGGGGGGGGCCCCCAATGAAAAACTGTTTTTT. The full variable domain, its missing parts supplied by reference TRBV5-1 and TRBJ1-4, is KAGVTQTPRYLIKTRGQQVTLSCSPISGHRSVSWYQQTPGQGLQFLFEYFSETQRNKGNFPGRFSGRQFSNSRSEMNVSTLELGDSALYLCASSLEPAGGAPNEKLFFGSGTQLSVL.

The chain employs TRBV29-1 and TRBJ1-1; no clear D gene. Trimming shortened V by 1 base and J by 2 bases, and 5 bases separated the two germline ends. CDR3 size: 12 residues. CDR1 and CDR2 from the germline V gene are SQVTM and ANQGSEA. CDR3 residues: CSVEGGNTEAFF. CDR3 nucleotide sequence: TGCAGCGTTGAAGGCGGTAACACTGAAGCTTTCTTT.

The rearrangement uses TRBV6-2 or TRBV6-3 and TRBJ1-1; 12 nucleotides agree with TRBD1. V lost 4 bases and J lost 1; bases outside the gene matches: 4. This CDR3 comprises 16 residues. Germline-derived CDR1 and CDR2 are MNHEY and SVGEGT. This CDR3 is CASSSGTGGWNTEAFF. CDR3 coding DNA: TGTGCCAGCAGTTCCGGGACAGGGGGCTGGAACACTGAAGCTTTCTTT.

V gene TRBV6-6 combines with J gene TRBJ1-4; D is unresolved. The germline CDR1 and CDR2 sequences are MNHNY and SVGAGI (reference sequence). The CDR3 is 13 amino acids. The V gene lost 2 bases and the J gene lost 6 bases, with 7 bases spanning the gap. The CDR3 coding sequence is TGTGCCAGCAGTTACGTCCGAGATGAAAAACTGTTTTTT. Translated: CASSYVRDEKLFF.

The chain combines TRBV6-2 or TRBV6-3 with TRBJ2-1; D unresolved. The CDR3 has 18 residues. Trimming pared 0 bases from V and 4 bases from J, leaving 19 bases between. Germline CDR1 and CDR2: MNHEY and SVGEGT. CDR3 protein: CASSYSGWSYLTYNEQFF. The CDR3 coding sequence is TGTGCCAGCAGTTACTCAGGTTGGTCTTACCTTACATACAATGAGCAGTTCTTC.

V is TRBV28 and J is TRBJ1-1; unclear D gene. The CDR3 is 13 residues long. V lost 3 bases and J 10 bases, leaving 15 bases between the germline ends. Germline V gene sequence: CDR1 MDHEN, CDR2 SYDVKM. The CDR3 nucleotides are TGTGCCAGCAGTTTTTGGGAGGGCGGGCGAGCTTTCTTT. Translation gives CASSFWEGGRAFF.

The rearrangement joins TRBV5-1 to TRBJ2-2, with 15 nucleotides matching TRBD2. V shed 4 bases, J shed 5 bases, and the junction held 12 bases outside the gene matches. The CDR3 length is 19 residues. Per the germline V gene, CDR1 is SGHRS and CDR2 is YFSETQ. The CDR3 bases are TGCGCCAGCAGCCCGATGGGACTAGCGGGAGGAATGGGTACCGGGGAGCTGTTTTTT. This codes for CASSPMGLAGGMGTGELFF.

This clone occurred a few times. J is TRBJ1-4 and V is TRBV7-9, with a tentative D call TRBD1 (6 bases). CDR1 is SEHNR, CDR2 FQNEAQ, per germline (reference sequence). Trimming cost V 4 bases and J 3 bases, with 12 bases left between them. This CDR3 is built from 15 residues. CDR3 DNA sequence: TGTGCCAGCAGCTCCCAGGGGACCCCTAATGAAAAACTGTTTTTT. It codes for CASSSQGTPNEKLFF.

The CDR3 is CASDPGQGSSYGYTF. CDR3 sequence (DNA): TGTGCCAGTGACCCGGGACAGGGGTCTTCCTATGGCTACACCTTC. The rearrangement uses TRBV19 and TRBJ1-2, with 10 positions matching TRBD1. This CDR3 comprises 15 residues. J lost 4 bases, V lost 8 bases, and 10 bases had no gene match. CDR1 and CDR2 from the germline V gene are LNHDA and SQIVND (reference sequence). The whole variable domain, remainder taken from reference TRBV19 and TRBJ1-2, is DGGITQSPKYLFRKEGQNVTLSCEQNLNHDAMYWYRQDPGQGLRLIYYSQIVNDFQKGDIAEGYSVSREKKESFPLTVTSAQKNPTAFYLCASDPGQGSSYGYTFGSGTRLTVV.

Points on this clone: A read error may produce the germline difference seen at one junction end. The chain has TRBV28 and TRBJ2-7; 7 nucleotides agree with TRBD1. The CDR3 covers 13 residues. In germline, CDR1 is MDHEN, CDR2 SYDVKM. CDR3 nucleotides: TGTGCCAACAGTTTGCCCGACAGGGTCGAGCAGTACTTC. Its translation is CANSLPDRVEQYF.

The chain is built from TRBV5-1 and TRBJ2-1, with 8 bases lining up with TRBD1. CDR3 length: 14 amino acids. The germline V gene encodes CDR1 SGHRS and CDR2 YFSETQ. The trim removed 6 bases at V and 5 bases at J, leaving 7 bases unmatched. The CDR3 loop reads CASTITGGNNEQFF. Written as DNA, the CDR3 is TGCGCCAGCACTATTACAGGGGGAAACAATGAGCAGTTCTTC.

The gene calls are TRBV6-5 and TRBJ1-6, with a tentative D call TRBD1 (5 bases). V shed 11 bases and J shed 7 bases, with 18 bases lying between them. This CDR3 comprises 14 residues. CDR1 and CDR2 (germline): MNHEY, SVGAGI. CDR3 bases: TGTGCCGCCCCAGGGACGGTTTTAAATTCACCCCTCCACTTT. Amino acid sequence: CAAPGTVLNSPLHF.

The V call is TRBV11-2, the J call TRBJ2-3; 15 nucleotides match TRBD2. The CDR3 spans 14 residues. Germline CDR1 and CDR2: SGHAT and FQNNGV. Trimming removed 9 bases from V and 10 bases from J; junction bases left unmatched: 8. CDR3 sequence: CASRTSGRAHAQYF. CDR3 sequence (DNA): TGTGCCAGTCGGACTAGCGGGAGGGCGCACGCGCAGTATTTT.

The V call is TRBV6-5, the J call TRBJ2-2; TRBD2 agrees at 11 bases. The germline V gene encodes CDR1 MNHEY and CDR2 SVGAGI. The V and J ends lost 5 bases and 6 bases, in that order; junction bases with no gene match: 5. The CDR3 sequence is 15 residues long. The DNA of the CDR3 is TGTGCCAGCAGTAAACTAGCGGGAGTAGCCGGGGAGCTGTTTTTT. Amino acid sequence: CASSKLAGVAGELFF.

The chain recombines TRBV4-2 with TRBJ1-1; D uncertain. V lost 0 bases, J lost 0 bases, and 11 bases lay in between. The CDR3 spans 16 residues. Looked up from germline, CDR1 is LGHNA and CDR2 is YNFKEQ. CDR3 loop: CASSQEVGRVNTEAFF. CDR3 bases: TGTGCCAGCAGCCAAGAGGTAGGCAGAGTGAACACTGAAGCTTTCTTT.

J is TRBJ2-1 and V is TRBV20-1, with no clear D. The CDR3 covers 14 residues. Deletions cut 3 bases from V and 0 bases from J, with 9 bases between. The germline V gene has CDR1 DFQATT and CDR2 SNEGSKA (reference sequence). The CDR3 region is CSASISVSYNEQFF. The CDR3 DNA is TGCAGTGCTAGTATCTCGGTCTCCTACAATGAGCAGTTCTTC.

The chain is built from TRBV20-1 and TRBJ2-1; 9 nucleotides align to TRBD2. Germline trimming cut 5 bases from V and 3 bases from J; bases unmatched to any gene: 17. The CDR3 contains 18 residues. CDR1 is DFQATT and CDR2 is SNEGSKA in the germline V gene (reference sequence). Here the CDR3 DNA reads TGCAGTGCTGGTGGGGCAATAGTAGCGGGGGCACACTACAATGAGCAGTTCTTC. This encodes CSAGGAIVAGAHYNEQFF.

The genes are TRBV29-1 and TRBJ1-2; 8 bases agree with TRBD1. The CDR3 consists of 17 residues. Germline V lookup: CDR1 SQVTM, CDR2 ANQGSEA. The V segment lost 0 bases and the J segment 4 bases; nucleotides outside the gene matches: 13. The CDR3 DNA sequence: TGCAGCGTTGAAGATCAAGGGCAGGGGGCGGTCGGCTATGGCTACACCTTC. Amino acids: CSVEDQGQGAVGYGYTF.

The CDR3, as DNA: TGCGCCAGCAGCTTGGCCGACAGGGATGGGGGTGGCTACACCTTC. It is translated as CASSLADRDGGGYTF. The rearrangement joins TRBV5-1 to TRBJ1-2; 7 bases match TRBD1. CDR3 length: 15 amino acids. With 0 bases clipped from V and 7 bases from J, the junction kept 9 bases outside the gene matches. The germline V gene has CDR1 SGHRS and CDR2 YFSETQ.